What follows are 25 T cell receptor beta chains derived from one specimen sequenced in a study of T cells after yellow fever vaccination. TCRdb re-called the 5' RACE reads through MiXCR, storing one row per CDR3 protein. The data show about 340,000 distinct CDR3 sequences, 3% to 4.5% seen once. The source was PBMCs, collected 5 days after the yellow fever booster vaccination. These receptor sequences come from a man aged 18 to 30 who received the YFV17D yellow fever vaccine.

The table lists this clonotype with a few counts. V gene TRBV25-1 combines with J gene TRBJ1-1, with 10 bases that match TRBD1. Trimming removed 1 base from V and 5 bases from J; junction bases left unmatched: 16. This CDR3 has 19 residues. Germline values: CDR1 MGHDK, CDR2 SYGVNS. CDR3 residues: CASSEFQPETTGGKTEAFF. DNA for the CDR3: TGTGCCAGCAGTGAATTTCAACCCGAAACGACAGGGGGCAAAACTGAAGCTTTCTTT.

This clonotype has only a few counts. V usage is TRBV7-9 and J usage is TRBJ1-2, with a weak D call TRBD1 (5 bases). Looked up from germline, CDR1 is SEHNR and CDR2 is FQNEAQ (reference sequence). Trimming shortened V by 5 bases and J by 5 bases, and 15 bases separated the two germline ends. CDR3 length: 14 residues. As DNA, the CDR3 is TGTGCCAGCAGCCTTACAGACAGAGGGTATGGCTACACCTTC. It yields the protein CASSLTDRGYGYTF.

The chain employs TRBV2 and TRBJ2-7; 10 bases are shared with TRBD1. The CDR3 spans 11 residues. Germline V gene lookup returns CDR1 SNHLY and CDR2 FYNNEI. J was trimmed by 12 bases and V by 7 bases; bases with no gene match: 6. This chain's CDR3 is CASTGQGGLYF. The CDR3 DNA reads TGTGCCAGCACCGGACAGGGGGGTCTGTACTTC.

This clonotype showed up just a few times. The rearrangement links TRBV5-6 to TRBJ2-3; unclear D gene. Germline CDR1 is SGHDT and CDR2 is YYEEEE. The CDR3 runs 15 residues. V gave up 1 base and J gave up 3 bases, with 12 bases separating them. The CDR3 sequence: CASSLFQMGTDTQYF. In DNA form, the CDR3 reads TGTGCCAGCAGCTTGTTCCAGATGGGGACAGATACGCAGTATTTT.

This clonotype was picked up a small number of times. V is TRBV6-5 and J is TRBJ1-2; no firm D call. The CDR3 runs to 15 residues. The V gene's germline CDR1 is MNHEY and CDR2 SVGAGI. The V and J ends lost 0 bases and 5 bases respectively, with 13 bases between them. This CDR3 is CASSYSSSSEYGYTF. In nucleotides, the CDR3 is TGTGCCAGCAGTTACTCGAGCAGTTCTGAGTATGGCTACACCTTC.

This clonotype was counted ten times or more. The junction does not match germline at one end; this may be a read error. This chain links TRBV6-4 with TRBJ1-5, with D perhaps TRBD1 (5 bases). In germline, CDR1 is MRHNA, CDR2 SNTAGT. The CDR3 runs 13 residues. CDR3 DNA sequence: TGTGCCAGCAGCCTTGACAGCACTCAGCCCCAGCATTTT. It encodes CASSLDSTQPQHF.

This clonotype was detected many times. The V gene is TRBV28, the J gene TRBJ2-5; D ambiguous. The CDR3 loop spans 11 amino acids. The V gene's germline CDR1 is MDHEN and CDR2 SYDVKM. Trimming removed 6 bases from V and 2 bases from J, with 4 bases in between. The CDR3 is CASSRQETQYF. In DNA form, the CDR3 reads TGTGCCAGCAGCAGACAAGAGACCCAGTACTTC.

The J gene is TRBJ1-2, the V gene TRBV7-8; a weak D match, TRBD1 (5 bases). CDR1 and CDR2 from the germline V gene are SGHVS and FQNEAQ. Deletions cut 0 bases from V and 7 bases from J, with 9 bases between. The CDR3 contains 13 residues. The CDR3 DNA is TGTGCCAGCAGCTTAGCCAGGGACGCTGGCTACACCTTC. It specifies CASSLARDAGYTF.

This clonotype was found a few times. V usage is TRBV6-5 and J usage is TRBJ1-6; D possibly corresponds to TRBD1 (5 bases). The germline V gene encodes CDR1 MNHEY and CDR2 SVGAGI. The V and J ends lost 1 base and 6 bases respectively, with 10 bases between them. CDR3 size: 15 residues. The CDR3 region is CASSYLARGNSPLHF. The CDR3 bases are TGTGCCAGCAGTTACTTGGCTAGGGGTAATTCACCCCTCCACTTT.

This clonotype showed up many times. The chain carries TRBV9 and TRBJ2-2, with 7 bases that match TRBD1. CDR1 is SGDLS and CDR2 is YYNGEE in the germline V gene. The junction had 17 bases not matched to a gene; V was cut back by 3 bases and J by 9 bases. The CDR3 is 17 amino acids. Written as DNA, the CDR3 is TGTGCCAGCAGCGCCCCCTGGGAGACAGGGCCTCTGAGGGAGCTGTTTTTT. Its protein is CASSAPWETGPLRELFF.

This clonotype was seen a few times. The rearrangement uses TRBV20-1 and TRBJ1-5, with TRBD1 matching over 8 bases. The CDR3 contains 17 residues. V shed 0 bases and J 4 bases; nucleotides not matched to a gene: 11. Germline-derived CDR1 and CDR2 are DFQATT and SNEGSKA (reference sequence). CDR3 DNA sequence: TGCAGTGCTAGAGATCACCAGGGGGCCTTTTTTAATCAGCCCCAGCATTTT. Translation: CSARDHQGAFFNQPQHF.

There are many counts of this clonotype. V usage is TRBV4-2 and J usage is TRBJ2-2; D unresolved. Trimming pared 0 bases from V and 0 bases from J, leaving 8 bases between. The CDR3 covers 16 residues. The germline V gene encodes CDR1 LGHNA and CDR2 YNFKEQ. CDR3 sequence: CASSQEYPSNTGELFF. The CDR3 nucleotides are TGTGCCAGCAGCCAAGAGTACCCGTCGAACACCGGGGAGCTGTTTTTT.

The chain carries TRBV29-1 and TRBJ2-1; unclear D gene. Germline V gene lookup returns CDR1 SQVTM and CDR2 ANQGSEA. Trimming removed 7 bases at V and 12 bases at J, with 13 bases between. The CDR3 sequence is 10 residues long. The CDR3 DNA sequence: TGCAGCGCTCAGATGTCGGCGCAGTTCTTC. Amino acids: CSAQMSAQFF.

This clonotype was observed a handful of times. The chain carries TRBV4-1 and TRBJ2-2, with 13 bases aligning to TRBD2. V was clipped by 6 bases and J by 4 bases; unmatched bases: 2. The CDR3 consists of 15 residues. The germline V gene encodes CDR1 MGHRA and CDR2 YSYEKL. The CDR3 is CASRWTSGGTGELFF. The CDR3 nucleotides read TGCGCCAGCAGGTGGACTAGCGGGGGCACCGGGGAGCTGTTTTTT.

The chain uses TRBV5-4 and TRBJ1-2, with TRBD1 matching over 9 bases. Germline CDR1 and CDR2: SGHNT and YYREEE (reference sequence). The CDR3 is 16 residues long. J was trimmed by 2 bases and V by 4 bases; bases with no gene match: 9. CDR3 DNA sequence: TGTGCCAGCAGCGTGGACAGGGGCTGGACGAACTATGGCTACACCTTC. Translation: CASSVDRGWTNYGYTF.

This clonotype was detected only a few times. The V and J genes are TRBV10-3 and TRBJ1-6, with TRBD1 matching 8 bases. The CDR3 sequence is 19 residues long. The germline gives CDR1 ENHRY, CDR2 SYGVKD. The ends lost 0 bases at V and 6 bases at J; junction bases unmatched: 13. The CDR3 is CAISESHGTGVLFNSPLHF. The CDR3 nucleotides are TGTGCCATCAGTGAGTCGCACGGGACAGGAGTCCTGTTTAATTCACCCCTCCACTTT.

V and J are TRBV7-9 and TRBJ2-1; 11 nucleotides line up with TRBD1. Germline V gene sequence: CDR1 SEHNR, CDR2 FQNEAQ (reference sequence). The CDR3 spans 15 residues. The ends lost 4 bases at V and 8 bases at J; junction bases unmatched: 7. The CDR3, as DNA: TGTGCCAGCAGCTCCCTGGACAGGGGGCCACATGAGCAGTTCTTC. Protein sequence: CASSSLDRGPHEQFF.

The sample holds many counts of this clonotype. The chain has TRBV6-5 and TRBJ1-1, with TRBD1 as a possible D gene (6 bases). The CDR3 spans 17 residues. The germline V and J ends were trimmed by 0 bases and 5 bases, with 19 bases remaining between them. Germline V CDR1 and CDR2: MNHEY, SVGAGI. This chain's CDR3 is CASSYSFSGGTMTEAFF. In nucleotides, the CDR3 is TGTGCCAGCAGTTACTCGTTTAGTGGTGGGACAATGACTGAAGCTTTCTTT.

The V gene is TRBV14, the J gene TRBJ2-5, with 7 bases that match TRBD2. V was clipped by 0 bases and J by 4 bases; unmatched bases: 11. The CDR3 sequence is 17 residues long. CDR1 and CDR2 from the germline V gene are SGHDN and FVKESK. The CDR3, as DNA: TGTGCCAGCAGCCAAGATCGACTAGCTCGTCTGACAGAGACCCAGTACTTC. Translation gives CASSQDRLARLTETQYF.

The sample holds many counts of this clonotype. The chain employs TRBV12-3 or TRBV12-4 and TRBJ1-6; D is possibly TRBD1 (5 bases). This CDR3 spans 15 amino acids. V lost 7 bases and J lost 7, with 17 bases in between. The CDR3 spells CASTLRGIRNSPLHF. The CDR3, as DNA: TGTGCCAGCACCTTAAGGGGAATTCGAAATTCACCCCTCCACTTT.

The table lists this clonotype with a few counts. V is TRBV7-8 and J is TRBJ2-5; D gene ambiguous. This CDR3 is built from 11 residues. Germline CDR1 and CDR2: SGHVS and FQNEAQ. V gave up 8 bases and J gave up 7 bases, with 11 bases separating them. CDR3 region: CASAGLGTQYF. Written as DNA, the CDR3 is TGTGCCAGCGCTGGGTTAGGGACCCAGTACTTC.

This clonotype appeared a few times. The chain couples TRBV13 to TRBJ2-3; 10 bases align to TRBD2. V was pared by 9 bases and J by 2 bases, with 8 bases of the junction left unmatched. Germline V lookup: CDR1 PRHDT, CDR2 FYEKMQ (reference sequence). This CDR3 is built from 15 residues. CDR3 in DNA: TGTGCCAGTGGGCTAGCGGGGGCCCTCACAGATACGCAGTATTTT. Protein product: CASGLAGALTDTQYF.

This clonotype was seen a handful of times. The chain joins TRBV12-3 or TRBV12-4 to TRBJ2-1; a possible D gene is TRBD1 (7 bases). This CDR3 region has 17 residues. V lost 5 bases and J lost 8, with 25 bases in between. CDR3 loop: CASSPGRGRESSDEQFF. CDR3 nucleotides: TGTGCCAGCAGTCCGGGAAGGGGGCGGGAATCAAGCGATGAGCAGTTCTTC.

In its sample, this clonotype was seen many times. The chain employs TRBV5-1 and TRBJ2-2; D may be TRBD2 (5 bases). This CDR3 spans 13 amino acids. Germline lookup yields CDR1 SGHRS and CDR2 YFSETQ. Between the trimmed V and J ends, which lost 2 bases and 6 bases, there was a span of 8 bases. The CDR3 DNA is TGCGCCAGCAGCTTTGAGGGATCCGGGGAGCTGTTTTTT. The encoded protein is CASSFEGSGELFF.

This clonotype has a count of ten or more. The J gene is TRBJ1-6, the V gene TRBV6-5, with D tentatively TRBD1 (6 bases). V lost 6 bases, J lost 5 bases, and 17 bases lay in between. From germline, CDR1 is MNHEY and CDR2 SVGAGI. CDR3 length equals 16 residues. The CDR3 protein is CASSRRAGADNSPLHF. DNA of the CDR3: TGTGCCAGCAGCCGACGGGCGGGGGCTGATAATTCACCCCTCCACTTT.